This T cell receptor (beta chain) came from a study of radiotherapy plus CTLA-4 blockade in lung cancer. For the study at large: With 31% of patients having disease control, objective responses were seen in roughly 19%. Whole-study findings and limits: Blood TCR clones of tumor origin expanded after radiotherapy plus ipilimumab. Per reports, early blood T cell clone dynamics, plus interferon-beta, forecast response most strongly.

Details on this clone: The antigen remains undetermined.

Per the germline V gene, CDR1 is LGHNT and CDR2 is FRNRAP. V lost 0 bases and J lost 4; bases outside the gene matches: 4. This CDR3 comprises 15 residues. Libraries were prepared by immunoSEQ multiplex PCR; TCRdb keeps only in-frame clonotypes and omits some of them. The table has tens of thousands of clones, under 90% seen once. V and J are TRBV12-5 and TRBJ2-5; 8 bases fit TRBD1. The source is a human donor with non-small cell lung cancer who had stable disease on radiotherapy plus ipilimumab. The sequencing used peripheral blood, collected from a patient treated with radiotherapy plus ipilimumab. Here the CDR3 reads CASGLVLQGGETQYF. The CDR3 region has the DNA TGTGCTAGTGGTTTGGTACTACAGGGGGGAGAGACCCAGTACTTC.